These 23 T cell receptor beta chains share one sample of origin, sequenced in a study of blood T cell repertoires in COVID-19. Some clones are missing from TCRdb's copy, which holds only in-frame ones; the method was immunoSEQ multiplex PCR. The table shows fewer than 200,000 clones, with approximately 86% occurring only once. Sequencing was performed on PBMCs or T cells enriched from blood (not recorded which). The receptors come from a man in his sixties who had recovered from COVID-19.

The V gene is TRBV3-1 (or the pseudogene TRBV3-2), the J gene TRBJ1-1; 7 bases are a match to TRBD1. Germline assignment: CDR1 LGHDT and CDR2 YNNKEL (reference sequence). The CDR3 runs 13 residues. V shed 1 base, J shed 7 bases, and the junction held 3 bases outside the gene matches. CDR3 nucleotide sequence: TGTGCCAGCAGCCAAGTTAGGGGGCGTGAAGCTTTCTTT. Amino acids: CASSQVRGREAFF.

There are a few counts of this clone. The J gene is TRBJ1-5, the V gene TRBV11-2; 9 bases align to TRBD1. This CDR3 spans 15 amino acids. Per the germline V gene, CDR1 is SGHAT and CDR2 is FQNNGV. V lost 1 base and J lost 2; bases outside the gene matches: 0. The CDR3 bases are TGTGCCAGCAGCTTAGGGACAGGGGGCAATCAGCCCCAGCATTTT. Amino acids: CASSLGTGGNQPQHF.

The chain recombines TRBV6-5 with TRBJ1-3; no reliable D call. The CDR3 length is 13 residues. Per germline, CDR1 MNHEY and CDR2 SVGAGI. Trimming shortened V by 5 bases and J by 2 bases, and 7 bases separated the two germline ends. CDR3 nucleotide sequence: TGTGCCAGCAGTAGAGGGACTGGAAACACCATATATTTT. Protein: CASSRGTGNTIYF.

The chain joins TRBV27 to TRBJ2-7, with 10 positions matching TRBD1. V was clipped by 5 bases and J by 0 bases; unmatched bases: 4. Looked up from germline, CDR1 is MNHEY and CDR2 is SMNVEV (reference sequence). This CDR3 is 15 amino acids long. DNA for the CDR3: TGTGCCAGCAGTAAGCGGACAGGGGGCTCCTACGAGCAGTACTTC. Translated, it gives CASSKRTGGSYEQYF.

The rearrangement links TRBV6-5 to TRBJ1-4; no reliable D call. Trimming left V 7 bases short and J 8 bases short, with 14 bases between. In germline, CDR1 is MNHEY, CDR2 SVGAGI. This CDR3 comprises 13 residues. CDR3 amino acids: CASNPGVWEKLFF. For the CDR3, the DNA is TGTGCCAGCAATCCCGGGGTCTGGGAAAAACTGTTTTTT.

The table lists this clone with a count of one. The chain has TRBV7-9 and TRBJ1-3, with D perhaps matching TRBD1 (6 bases). This CDR3 has 15 amino acids. The ends were cut back, 5 bases at V and 2 bases at J, with 13 bases in the middle. CDR1 is SEHNR, CDR2 FQNEAQ, per germline (reference sequence). The CDR3 sequence: CASSTTGITGNTIYF. The CDR3 DNA sequence: TGTGCCAGCAGCACTACAGGGATCACTGGAAACACCATATATTTT.

This clone was detected a few times. The chain links TRBV6-5 to TRBJ1-1, with 8 positions matching TRBD1. Germline assignment: CDR1 MNHEY and CDR2 SVGAGI. After removal of 6 bases from V and 5 bases from J, the junction contained 8 bases not matched to a gene. The CDR3 length is 14 residues. CDR3 DNA sequence: TGTGCCAGCAGGATGGACAGGGAAGGGACTGAAGCTTTCTTT. The encoded protein is CASRMDREGTEAFF.

The rearrangement uses TRBV7-2 and TRBJ1-1, with D possibly TRBD1 on 6 matching bases. V shed 4 bases and J shed 0 bases, with 9 bases lying between them. The CDR3 is 14 amino acids. Germline assignment: CDR1 SGHTA and CDR2 FQGNSA. CDR3 DNA: TGTGCCAGCAGCTCACGGACAGTGAACACTGAAGCTTTCTTT. Protein sequence: CASSSRTVNTEAFF.

This clone has a single count. The V and J genes are TRBV11-3 and TRBJ2-7, with unresolved D. V was clipped by 3 bases and J by 0 bases, with 9 bases between them. This CDR3 is built from 14 residues. The V gene's germline CDR1 is SGHNT and CDR2 YENEEA. The CDR3 nucleotides are TGTGCCAGCAGCTTGGGCGCCAACTCCTACGAGCAGTACTTC. As protein: CASSLGANSYEQYF.

This clone was counted only a few times. The V call is TRBV6-1, the J call TRBJ2-1; 9 positions match TRBD2. The CDR3 consists of 16 residues. Germline assignment: CDR1 MNHNS and CDR2 SASEGT. V lost 3 bases and J lost 3; bases outside the gene matches: 6. CDR3 protein: CASSEGSGGRYNEQFF. The CDR3 DNA reads as TGTGCCAGCAGTGAGGGTAGCGGGGGCCGCTACAATGAGCAGTTCTTC.

This clone was seen just once. The chain uses TRBV24-1 and TRBJ2-4; 7 nucleotides agree with TRBD1. CDR1 and CDR2 from the germline V gene are KGHDR and SFDVKD. V gave up 4 bases and J gave up 3 bases; unmatched junction bases: 8. The CDR3 runs to 16 residues. The CDR3 loop reads CATSDPLRDSKNIQYF. The CDR3 nucleotides read TGTGCCACCAGTGACCCGCTCCGGGACAGCAAAAACATTCAGTACTTC.

This clone was seen more than once but under ten times. V and J are TRBV24-1 and TRBJ1-4; tentatively, D is TRBD1 (5 bases). Trimming left V 7 bases short and J 0 bases short, with 11 bases between. Germline-derived CDR1 and CDR2 are KGHDR and SFDVKD. The CDR3 contains 15 residues. CDR3 nucleotides: TGTGCCACCAGCCAGACAGTTGCAACTAATGAAAAACTGTTTTTT. This encodes CATSQTVATNEKLFF.

This clone occurred a few times. V gene TRBV27 combines with J gene TRBJ2-3, with 7 bases lining up with TRBD1. The CDR3 totals 14 residues. Trimming at V came to 7 bases and at J to 2 bases, leaving 6 bases not matched to a gene. Germline values: CDR1 MNHEY, CDR2 SMNVEV (reference sequence). CDR3 loop: CASNLQGVTDTQYF. CDR3 nucleotides: TGTGCCAGCAACTTGCAGGGGGTCACAGATACGCAGTATTTT.

The chain uses TRBV18 and TRBJ2-5, with TRBD1 matching over 9 bases. V trimming: 2 bases; J trimming: 4 bases; junction bases outside the gene matches: 2. The germline V gene encodes CDR1 KGHSH and CDR2 LQKENI. The CDR3 covers 14 residues. The CDR3 DNA is TGTGCCAGCTCACCAGGACAGGGGAGAGAGACCCAGTACTTC. Encoded protein: CASSPGQGRETQYF.

This rearrangement joins TRBV15 to TRBJ2-3; 7 bases map to TRBD2. This CDR3 comprises 16 residues. V lost 1 base to trimming and J lost 3 bases; unmatched junction nucleotides: 7. Germline loops: CDR1 LNHNV, CDR2 YYDKDF (reference sequence). CDR3 sequence (DNA): TGTGCCACCAGCAGAGTAAGAGCGGGGCTGACAGATACGCAGTATTTT. As protein: CATSRVRAGLTDTQYF.

The chain recombines TRBV2 with TRBJ2-7; D not resolved. The CDR3 runs to 12 residues. Germline V CDR1 and CDR2: SNHLY, FYNNEI. Trimming pared 6 bases from V and 0 bases from J, leaving 6 bases between. This CDR3 reads CASRTPSYEQYF. The CDR3, as DNA: TGTGCCAGCAGGACACCCTCCTACGAGCAGTACTTC. Drawing the rest from reference TRBV2 and TRBJ2-7, the complete variable domain is EPEVTQTPSHQVTQMGQEVILRCVPISNHLYFYWYRQILGQKVEFLVSFYNNEISEKSEIFDDQFSVERPDGSNFTLKIRSTKLEDSAMYFCASRTPSYEQYFGPGTRLTVT.

The rearrangement uses TRBV7-6 and TRBJ1-2, with unresolved D. Germline CDR1 reads SGHVS; CDR2 reads FNYEAQ. Trimming cost V 7 bases and J 3 bases, with 18 bases left between them. The CDR3 runs to 15 residues. The CDR3 DNA reads as TGTGCCAGCACAAAAGGTCCCGAGCAGGACTATGGCTACACCTTC. It is translated as CASTKGPEQDYGYTF.

A note on this clone: The same CDR3 also results from other DNA sequences found in this sample. The chain is built from TRBV24-1 and TRBJ2-7; TRBD1 matches 10 bases. With 6 bases clipped from V and 6 bases from J, the junction kept 13 bases outside the gene matches. The CDR3 runs 16 residues. CDR1 and CDR2 from the germline V gene are KGHDR and SFDVKD. The CDR3 DNA follows: TGTGCCACCAGTCCTCTGTCACCGGGACAGGGGCTCGAGCAGTACTTC. Its translation is CATSPLSPGQGLEQYF.

This rearrangement joins TRBV29-1 to TRBJ1-1; D might be TRBD1 (6 bases). This CDR3 is built from 16 residues. CDR1 and CDR2 from the germline V gene are SQVTM and ANQGSEA. The ends were cut back, 6 bases at V and 1 base at J, with 21 bases in the middle. CDR3 in amino acids: CSVAGYPRQANTEAFF. The DNA of the CDR3 is TGCAGCGTGGCCGGATACCCTCGACAGGCGAACACTGAAGCTTTCTTT.

This rearrangement joins TRBV6-1 to TRBJ1-2, with a tentative D call TRBD1 (6 bases). The CDR3 contains 17 residues. Trimming cost V 0 bases and J 1 base, with 15 bases left between them. CDR1 MNHNS and CDR2 SASEGT come from the germline V gene. CDR3 loop: CASSEATGYTDNYGYTF. The CDR3 DNA follows: TGTGCCAGCAGTGAAGCGACAGGATACACCGATAACTATGGCTACACCTTC.

This chain uses TRBV5-4 with TRBJ2-5; 8 bases are a match to TRBD2. The CDR3 is 14 amino acids. CDR1 is SGHNT and CDR2 is YYREEE in the germline V gene (reference sequence). The J segment lost 5 bases and the V segment lost 0 bases, leaving 3 bases of the junction unmatched. The CDR3 bases are TGTGCCAGCAGCTTGGAAGTAGCGGGGGAGACCCAGTACTTC. Its translation: CASSLEVAGETQYF.

This rearrangement joins TRBV7-2 to TRBJ1-2; 7 nucleotides line up with TRBD1. The CDR3 is made up of 15 amino acids. Germline assignment: CDR1 SGHTA and CDR2 FQGNSA. V shed 5 bases and J 2 bases; nucleotides not matched to a gene: 8. Written as DNA, the CDR3 is TGTGCCAGCAGCCAACGGACAGGAGGCAACTATGGCTACACCTTC. Encoded protein: CASSQRTGGNYGYTF.

The rearrangement uses TRBV27 and TRBJ1-5; 7 bases are a match to TRBD1. The V and J ends lost 6 bases and 7 bases, in that order; junction bases with no gene match: 9. Germline V gene data show CDR1 as MNHEY and CDR2 as SMNVEV (reference sequence). This CDR3 is built from 14 residues. Here the CDR3 DNA reads TGTGCCAGCAGCCCCCCAGGGGGGAAGCAGCCCCAGCATTTT. Its protein is CASSPPGGKQPQHF.